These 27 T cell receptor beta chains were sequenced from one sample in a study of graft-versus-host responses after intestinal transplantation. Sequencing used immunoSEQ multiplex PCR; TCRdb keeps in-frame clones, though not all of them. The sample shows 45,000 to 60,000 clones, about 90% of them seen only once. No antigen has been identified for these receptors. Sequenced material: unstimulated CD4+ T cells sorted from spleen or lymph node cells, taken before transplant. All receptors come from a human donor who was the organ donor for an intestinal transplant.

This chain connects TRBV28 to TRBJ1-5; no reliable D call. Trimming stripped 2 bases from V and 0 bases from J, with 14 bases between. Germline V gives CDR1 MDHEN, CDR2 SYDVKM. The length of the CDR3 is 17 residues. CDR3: CASSLDLQKHSNQPQHF. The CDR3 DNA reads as TGTGCCAGCAGTTTAGACCTGCAGAAACATAGCAATCAGCCCCAGCATTTT.

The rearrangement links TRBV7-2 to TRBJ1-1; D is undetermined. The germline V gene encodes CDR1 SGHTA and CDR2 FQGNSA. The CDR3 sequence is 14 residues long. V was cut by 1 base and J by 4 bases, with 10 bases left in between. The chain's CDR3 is CASSLVHDSTEAFF. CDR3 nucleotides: TGTGCCAGCAGCTTAGTCCACGACTCCACTGAAGCTTTCTTT.

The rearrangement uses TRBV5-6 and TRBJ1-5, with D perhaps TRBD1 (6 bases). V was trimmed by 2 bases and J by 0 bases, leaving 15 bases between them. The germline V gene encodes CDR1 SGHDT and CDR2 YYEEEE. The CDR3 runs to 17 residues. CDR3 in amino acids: CASSFGRGLYSNQPQHF. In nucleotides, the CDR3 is TGTGCCAGCAGCTTCGGCAGGGGCCTTTATAGCAATCAGCCCCAGCATTTT. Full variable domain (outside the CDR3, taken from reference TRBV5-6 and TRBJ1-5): DAGVTQSPTHLIKTRGQQVTLRCSPKSGHDTVSWYQQALGQGPQFIFQYYEEEERQRGNFPDRFSGHQFPNYSSELNVNALLLGDSALYLCASSFGRGLYSNQPQHFGDGTRLSIL.

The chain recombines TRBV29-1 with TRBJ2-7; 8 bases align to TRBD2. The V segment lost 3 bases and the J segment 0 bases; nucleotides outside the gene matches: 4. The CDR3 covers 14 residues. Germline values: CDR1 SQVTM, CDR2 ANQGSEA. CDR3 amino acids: CSVDPGGSSYEQYF. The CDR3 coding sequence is TGCAGCGTTGATCCGGGGGGGAGCTCCTACGAGCAGTACTTC.

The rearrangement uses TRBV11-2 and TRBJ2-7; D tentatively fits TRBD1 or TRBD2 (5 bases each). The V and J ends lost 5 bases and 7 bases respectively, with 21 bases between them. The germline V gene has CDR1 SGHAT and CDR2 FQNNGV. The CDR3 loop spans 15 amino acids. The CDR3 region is CASSLRRDPAGEQYF. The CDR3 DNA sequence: TGTGCCAGCAGCCTACGCCGGGACCCCGCAGGGGAGCAGTACTTC.

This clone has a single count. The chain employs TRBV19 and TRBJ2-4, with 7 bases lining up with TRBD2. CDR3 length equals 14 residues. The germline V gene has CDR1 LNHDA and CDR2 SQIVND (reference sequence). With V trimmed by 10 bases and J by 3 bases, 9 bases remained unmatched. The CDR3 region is CATSAAGFKNIQYF. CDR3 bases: TGTGCCACGTCTGCAGCGGGATTCAAAAACATTCAGTACTTC.

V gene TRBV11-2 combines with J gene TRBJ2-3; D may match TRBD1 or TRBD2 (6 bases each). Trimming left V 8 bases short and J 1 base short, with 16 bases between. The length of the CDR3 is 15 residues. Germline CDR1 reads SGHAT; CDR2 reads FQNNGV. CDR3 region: CASVRGAGGTDTQYF. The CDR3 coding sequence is TGTGCCAGCGTCCGCGGGGCAGGGGGCACAGATACGCAGTATTTT.

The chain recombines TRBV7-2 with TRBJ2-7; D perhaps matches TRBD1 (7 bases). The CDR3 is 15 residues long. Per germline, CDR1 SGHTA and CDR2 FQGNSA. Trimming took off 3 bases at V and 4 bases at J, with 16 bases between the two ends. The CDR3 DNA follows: TGTGCCAGCAGCTTTAACCAGGGGGGCTGGTACGAGCAGTACTTC. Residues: CASSFNQGGWYEQYF.

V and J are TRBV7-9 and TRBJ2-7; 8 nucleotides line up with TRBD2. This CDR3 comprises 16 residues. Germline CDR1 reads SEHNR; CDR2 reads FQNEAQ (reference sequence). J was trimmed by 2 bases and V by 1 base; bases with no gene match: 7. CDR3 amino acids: CASSLGQREFTYEQYF. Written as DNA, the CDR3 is TGTGCCAGCAGCTTAGGGCAGCGGGAGTTCACCTACGAGCAGTACTTC. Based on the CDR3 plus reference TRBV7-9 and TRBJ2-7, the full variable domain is DTGVSQNPRHKITKRGQNVTFRCDPISEHNRLYWYRQTLGQGPEFLTYFQNEAQLEKSRLLSDRFSAERPKGSFSTLEIQRTEQGDSAMYLCASSLGQREFTYEQYFGPGTRLTVT.

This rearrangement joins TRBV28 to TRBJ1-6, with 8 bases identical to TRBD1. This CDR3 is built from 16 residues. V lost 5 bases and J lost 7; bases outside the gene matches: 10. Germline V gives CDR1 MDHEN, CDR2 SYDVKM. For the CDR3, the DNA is TGTGCCAGCAGTCCGATCGGACAGGGACGGAATTCACCCCTCCACTTT. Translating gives CASSPIGQGRNSPLHF.

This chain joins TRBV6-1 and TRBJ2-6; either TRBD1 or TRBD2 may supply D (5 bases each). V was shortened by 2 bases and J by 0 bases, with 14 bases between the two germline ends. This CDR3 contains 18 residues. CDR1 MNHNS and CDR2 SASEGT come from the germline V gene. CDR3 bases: TGTGCCAGCAGTGAAAGGGGAGACACAACCTCTGGGGCCAACGTCCTGACTTTC. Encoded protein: CASSERGDTTSGANVLTF.

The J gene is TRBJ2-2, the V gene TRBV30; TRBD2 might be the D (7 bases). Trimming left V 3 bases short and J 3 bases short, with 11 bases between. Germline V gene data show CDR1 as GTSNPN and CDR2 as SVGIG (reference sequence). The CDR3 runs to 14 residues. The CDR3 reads CAWRIGGDTGELFF. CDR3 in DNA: TGTGCCTGGAGGATAGGGGGGGACACCGGGGAGCTGTTTTTT.

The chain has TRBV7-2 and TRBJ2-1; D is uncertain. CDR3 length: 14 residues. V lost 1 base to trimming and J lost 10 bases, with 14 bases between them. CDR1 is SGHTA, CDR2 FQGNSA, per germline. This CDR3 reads CASSLVLGQAEQFF. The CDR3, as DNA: TGTGCCAGCAGCTTAGTATTGGGTCAGGCGGAGCAGTTCTTC.

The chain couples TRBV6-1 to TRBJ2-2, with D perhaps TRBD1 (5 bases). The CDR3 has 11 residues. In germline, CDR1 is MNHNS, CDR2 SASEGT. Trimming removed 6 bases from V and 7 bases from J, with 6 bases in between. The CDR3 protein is CASRQVGELFF. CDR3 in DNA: TGTGCCAGCAGACAGGTCGGGGAGCTGTTTTTT.

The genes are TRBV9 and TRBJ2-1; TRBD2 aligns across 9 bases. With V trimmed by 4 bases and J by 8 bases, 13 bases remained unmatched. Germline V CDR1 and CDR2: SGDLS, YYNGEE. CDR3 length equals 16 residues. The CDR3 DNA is TGTGCCAGCAGCCCCCATAGCGGGAGAATTACCGATGAGCAGTTCTTC. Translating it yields CASSPHSGRITDEQFF.

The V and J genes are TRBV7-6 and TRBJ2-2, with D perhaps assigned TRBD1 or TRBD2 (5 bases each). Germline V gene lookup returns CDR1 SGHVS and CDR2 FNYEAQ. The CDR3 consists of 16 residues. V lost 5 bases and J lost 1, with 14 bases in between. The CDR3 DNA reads TGTGCCAGCAGCCCGGGGCCAACCCGGAACACCGGGGAGCTGTTTTTT. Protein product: CASSPGPTRNTGELFF. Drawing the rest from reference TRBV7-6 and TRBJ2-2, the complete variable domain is GAGVSQSPRYKVTKRGQDVALRCDPISGHVSLYWYRQALGQGPEFLTYFNYEAQQDKSGLPNDRFSAERPEGSISTLTIQRTEQRDSAMYRCASSPGPTRNTGELFFGEGSRLTVL.

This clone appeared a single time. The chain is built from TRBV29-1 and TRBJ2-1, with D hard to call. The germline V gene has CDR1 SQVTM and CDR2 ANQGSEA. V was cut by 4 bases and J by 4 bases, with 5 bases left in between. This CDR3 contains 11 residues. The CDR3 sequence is CSVALYNEQFF. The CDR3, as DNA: TGCAGCGTTGCCCTTTACAATGAGCAGTTCTTC.

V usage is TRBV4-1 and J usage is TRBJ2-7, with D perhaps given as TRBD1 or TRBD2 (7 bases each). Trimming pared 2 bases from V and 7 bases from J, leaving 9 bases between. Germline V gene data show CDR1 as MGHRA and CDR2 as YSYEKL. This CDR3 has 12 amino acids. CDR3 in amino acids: CASSQQGGEQYF. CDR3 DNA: TGCGCCAGCAGCCAACAGGGGGGGGAGCAGTACTTC.

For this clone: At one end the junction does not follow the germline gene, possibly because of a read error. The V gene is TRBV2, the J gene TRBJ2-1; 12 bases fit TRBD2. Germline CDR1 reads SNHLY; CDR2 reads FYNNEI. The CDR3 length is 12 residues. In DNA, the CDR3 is TGTGCCAGCAGTGAAGCTGGACTAGCGGGAATCTTC. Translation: CASSEAGLAGIF.

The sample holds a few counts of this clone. The CDR3 is CASSVEGTGNEKLFF. The CDR3 DNA reads TGTGCCAGCAGCGTAGAAGGGACAGGGAATGAAAAACTGTTTTTT. The V call is TRBV9, the J call TRBJ1-4; 9 bases agree with TRBD1. Germline V CDR1 and CDR2: SGDLS, YYNGEE. Trimming removed 0 bases from V and 5 bases from J; junction bases left unmatched: 2. The CDR3 covers 15 residues.

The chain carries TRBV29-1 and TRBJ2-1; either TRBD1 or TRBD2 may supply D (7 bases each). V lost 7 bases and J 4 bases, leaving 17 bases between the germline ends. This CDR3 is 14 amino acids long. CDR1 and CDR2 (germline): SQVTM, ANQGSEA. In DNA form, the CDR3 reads TGCAGCGCCGCAGGGGGGGTTCCTTACAATGAGCAGTTCTTC. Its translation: CSAAGGVPYNEQFF.

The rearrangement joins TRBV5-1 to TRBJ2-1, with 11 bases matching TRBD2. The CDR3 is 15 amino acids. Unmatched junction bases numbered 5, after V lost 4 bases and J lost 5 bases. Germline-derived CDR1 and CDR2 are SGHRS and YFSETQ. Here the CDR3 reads CASSQGTSGHNEQFF. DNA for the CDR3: TGCGCCAGCAGCCAAGGGACTAGCGGTCACAATGAGCAGTTCTTC.

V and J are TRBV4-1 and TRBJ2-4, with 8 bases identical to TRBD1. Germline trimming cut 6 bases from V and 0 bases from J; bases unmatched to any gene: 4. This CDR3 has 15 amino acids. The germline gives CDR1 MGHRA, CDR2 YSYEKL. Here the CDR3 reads CASSNRGLAKNIQYF. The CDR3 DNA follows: TGCGCCAGCAGTAACAGGGGGTTAGCCAAAAACATTCAGTACTTC.

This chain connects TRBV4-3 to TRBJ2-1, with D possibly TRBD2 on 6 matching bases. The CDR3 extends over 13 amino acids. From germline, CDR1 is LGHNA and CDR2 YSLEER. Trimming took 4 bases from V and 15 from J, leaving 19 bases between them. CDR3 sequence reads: CASSPRYGTPPFF. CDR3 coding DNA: TGCGCCAGCAGCCCAAGATACGGGACTCCTCCGTTCTTC.

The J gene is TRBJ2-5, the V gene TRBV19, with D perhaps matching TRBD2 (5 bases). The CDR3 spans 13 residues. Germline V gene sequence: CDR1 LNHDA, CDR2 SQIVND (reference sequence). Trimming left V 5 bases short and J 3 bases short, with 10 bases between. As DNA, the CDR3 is TGTGCCAGTAGTGTTACTAGAAAAGAGACCCAGTACTTC. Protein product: CASSVTRKETQYF. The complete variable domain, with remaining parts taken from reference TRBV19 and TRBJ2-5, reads DGGITQSPKYLFRKEGQNVTLSCEQNLNHDAMYWYRQDPGQGLRLIYYSQIVNDFQKGDIAEGYSVSREKKESFPLTVTSAQKNPTAFYLCASSVTRKETQYFGPGTRLLVL.

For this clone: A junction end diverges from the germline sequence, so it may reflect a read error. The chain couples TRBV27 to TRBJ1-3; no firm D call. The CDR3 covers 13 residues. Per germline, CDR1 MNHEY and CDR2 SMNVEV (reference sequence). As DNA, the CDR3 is TGTGCCAGCAGTCCCACCCTGGGAAACGCCATATATTTT. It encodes CASSPTLGNAIYF.

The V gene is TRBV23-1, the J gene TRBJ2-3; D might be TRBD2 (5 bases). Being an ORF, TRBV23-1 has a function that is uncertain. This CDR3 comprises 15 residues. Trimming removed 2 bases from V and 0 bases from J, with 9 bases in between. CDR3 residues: CASSQPRTSTDTQYF. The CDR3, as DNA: TGCGCCAGCAGTCAACCCCGGACTAGCACAGATACGCAGTATTTT.